Listed below are T cell receptor beta chains from one sample, sequenced in a study of blood T cells in healthy people across ages. One entry per CDR3 protein, called by TCRdb with MiXCR from the 5' RACE reads. This sample has 800,000 to 950,000 distinct CDR3 sequences, with 25% to 30% found just once. This sample was shared with a second study, whose subject was T cells of mothers and their children.

Input material: blood. The origin of the receptors is a woman aged 40 to 49 in good health. Both conserved end residues are part of each CDR3. The D gene is left open where the match is weak. Rows may omit the clone size; those that give it use once, few, many or a size class.

d_call j_call v_call clone_size cdr3_aa cdr3_nt
. TRBJ2-3 TRBV5-5 few CASSFAPRGTDTQYF TGTGCCAGCAGCTTCGCCCCCCGGGGCACAGATACGCAGTATTTT
TRBD1 TRBJ1-6 TRBV2 few CASSQPRTGYNSPLHF TGTGCCAGCAGCCAGCCCCGGACAGGGTATAATTCACCCCTCCACTTT
. TRBJ2-5 TRBV4-2 many CASSQDSTSWETQYF TGTGCCAGCAGCCAAGACTCTACGTCCTGGGAGACCCAGTACTTC
. TRBJ1-4 TRBV5-1 . CASSEGQSTNEKLFF TGCGCCAGCAGCGAGGGCCAGTCTACTAATGAAAAACTGTTTTTT
. TRBJ1-2 TRBV7-2 . CASSRSGGVPGYTF TGTGCCAGCAGCCGAAGCGGGGGCGTTCCTGGCTACACCTTC
. TRBJ2-7 TRBV28 . CASSSLNNYEQYF TGTGCCAGCAGTTCCCTCAATAACTACGAGCAGTACTTC
. TRBJ1-3 TRBV4-1 . CASSQDTSGNTIYF TGCGCCAGCAGCCAAGACACCTCTGGAAACACCATATATTTT
. TRBJ1-1 TRBV5-4 few CASSLGGNRMNTEAFF TGTGCCAGCAGCTTGGGGGGGAACCGGATGAACACTGAAGCTTTCTTT
TRBD1 TRBJ1-6 TRBV7-2 . CASSSDRGGGNSPRHF TGTGCCAGCAGCTCCGACAGGGGAGGTGGTAATTCACCCCGCCACTTT
. TRBJ2-7 TRBV4-1 . CASSQGASYEQYF TGCGCCAGCAGCCAGGGGGCGTCCTACGAGCAGTACTTC
TRBD1 TRBJ1-5 TRBV15 many CATSRDWRGQVSNQPQHF TGTGCCACCAGCAGAGATTGGCGGGGACAGGTGAGCAATCAGCCCCAGCATTTT
. TRBJ1-1 TRBV7-9 few CASSLGAGNPEAFF TGTGCCAGCAGCTTAGGAGCAGGGAATCCCGAAGCTTTCTTT
. TRBJ1-4 TRBV4-3 . CASSQEGTIATNEKLFF TGCGCCAGCAGCCAAGAGGGGACGATTGCAACTAATGAAAAACTGTTTTTT
. TRBJ2-7 TRBV20-1 . CSAREPPSRGAHSYEQYF TGCAGTGCTAGAGAGCCACCATCCAGAGGGGCGCATTCCTACGAGCAGTACTTC
TRBD1 TRBJ2-3 TRBV5-1 . CASSPPTGGQIDTQYF TGCGCCAGCAGCCCCCCCACAGGGGGCCAGATAGATACGCAGTATTTT
TRBD1 TRBJ2-2 TRBV15 few CATRTGETGRAGELFF TGTGCCACCAGAACAGGGGAGACGGGCCGTGCCGGGGAGCTGTTTTTT
. TRBJ2-1 TRBV27 many CASGKGVVEQFF TGTGCCAGCGGCAAAGGGGTTGTGGAGCAGTTCTTC
. TRBJ1-2 TRBV5-1 many CASSPTTPWDYGYTF TGCGCCAGCAGCCCTACAACCCCGTGGGACTATGGCTACACCTTC
. TRBJ2-7 TRBV20-1 many CSATPGKNEQYF TGCAGTGCCACACCAGGGAAAAACGAGCAGTACTTC
. TRBJ2-5 TRBV7-2 few CANSLGGLLGSQETQYF TGTGCCAACAGCTTAGGGGGACTCTTAGGAAGTCAAGAGACCCAGTACTTC
. TRBJ1-5 TRBV28 . CASSLEGPRHQPQHF TGTGCCAGCAGTCTCGAGGGTCCTCGTCATCAGCCCCAGCATTTT
TRBD2 TRBJ2-1 TRBV11-2 many CASSSGGANPFNEQFF TGTGCCAGCAGCTCCGGGGGGGCCAACCCCTTCAATGAGCAGTTCTTC
. TRBJ2-2 TRBV2 . CASSREFSGELFF TGTGCCAGCAGCAGGGAGTTCTCCGGGGAGCTGTTTTTT
. TRBJ1-1 TRBV7-2 . CASSLEYGDTEAFF TGTGCCAGCAGCTTAGAATATGGGGACACTGAAGCTTTCTTT
. TRBJ2-1 TRBV20-1 few CSAPNRDSSSYNEQFF TGCAGTGCTCCAAACCGGGACTCGAGCTCCTACAATGAGCAGTTCTTC
. TRBJ1-5 TRBV28 few CASIRPGQGSRQPQHF TGTGCCAGCATCCGACCGGGGCAGGGAAGCCGACAGCCCCAGCATTTT
. TRBJ1-2 TRBV19 few CASSITGTARYGYTF TGTGCCAGTAGTATTACCGGGACCGCGCGCTATGGCTACACCTTC